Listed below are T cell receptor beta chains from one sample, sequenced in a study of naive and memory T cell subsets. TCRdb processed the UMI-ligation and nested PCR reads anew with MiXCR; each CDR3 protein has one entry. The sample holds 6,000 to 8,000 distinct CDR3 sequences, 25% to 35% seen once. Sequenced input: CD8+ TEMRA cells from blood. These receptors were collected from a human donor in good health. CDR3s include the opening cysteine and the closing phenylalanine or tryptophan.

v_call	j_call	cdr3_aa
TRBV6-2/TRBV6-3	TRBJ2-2	CASSFTGLAGAVGELFF
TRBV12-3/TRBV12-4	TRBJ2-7	CASTDDRGAYEQYF
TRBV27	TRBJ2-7	CASSLSGTPSSYEQYF
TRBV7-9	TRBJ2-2	CASSLGQGNTGELFF
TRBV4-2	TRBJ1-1	CASSQEGGASTEAFF
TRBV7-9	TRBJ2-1	CASSPLEGTGNEQFF
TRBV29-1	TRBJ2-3	CSVASDTQYF
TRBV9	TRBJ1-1	CASSVEWTGNTEAFF
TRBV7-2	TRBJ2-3	CASSLPPGPDTQYF
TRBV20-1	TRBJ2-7	CSACPLTGQFEQYF